The 5 T cell receptor beta chains below come from one sample, sequenced in a study of blood T cell repertoires in COVID-19. Some clones are missing from TCRdb's copy, which holds only in-frame ones; the method was immunoSEQ multiplex PCR. This table holds roughly 290,000 clones, approximately 85% found once. What was sequenced was peripheral blood. These receptors were taken from a human donor with COVID-19, enrolled during active disease. The donor label of this sample is uncertain.

The chain joins TRBV7-8 to TRBJ2-7; D perhaps matches TRBD1 (8 bases). Per germline, CDR1 SGHVS and CDR2 FQNEAQ. The CDR3 is 23 amino acids. Deletions cut 5 bases from V and 0 bases from J, with 38 bases between. The DNA of the CDR3 is TGTGCCAGCAGCCCAGTCTCTCGGGCGAAATTGGGAAATACAGGGGGGGGCTCCTACGAGCAGTACTTC. Translated, it gives CASSPVSRAKLGNTGGGSYEQYF.

The count of this clone is one. The chain has TRBV2 and TRBJ1-4, with D tentatively TRBD1 (5 bases). The CDR3 length is 17 residues. CDR1 SNHLY and CDR2 FYNNEI come from the germline V gene. With 5 bases removed from V and 0 bases from J, the gap between germline ends came to 16 bases. The CDR3 nucleotides are TGTGCCAGCAGTCCCACGGTAGGGGTGGCAACTAATGAAAAACTGTTTTTT. Translation gives CASSPTVGVATNEKLFF.

This chain uses TRBV7-3 with TRBJ1-1, with D perhaps TRBD1 (5 bases). The germline V gene encodes CDR1 SGHTA and CDR2 FQGTGA. CDR3 length equals 15 residues. V lost 1 base and J lost 0, with 9 bases in between. CDR3 residues: CASSLSGGVNTEAFF. In nucleotides, the CDR3 is TGTGCCAGCAGCTTAAGTGGGGGGGTGAACACTGAAGCTTTCTTT.

This sequence joins TRBV4-2 and TRBJ2-1; TRBD2 aligns across 10 bases. This CDR3 has 20 residues. Germline V gene data show CDR1 as LGHNA and CDR2 as YNFKEQ. The junction had 15 bases not matched to a gene; V was cut back by 4 bases and J by 0 bases. CDR3 sequence reads: CASSRGGLANPSNSYNEQFF. In DNA, the CDR3 is TGTGCCAGCAGCCGGGGGGGACTAGCGAATCCCTCGAACTCCTACAATGAGCAGTTCTTC.

A note on this clone: An end of the junction differs from the germline gene, which may be a read error. This chain uses TRBV12-3 or TRBV12-4 with TRBJ1-5, with 7 bases lining up with TRBD1. The CDR3 has 12 residues. DNA for the CDR3: TGTGCCAGCAGTTCCCGGAGGGGGCGGAAGTATTTT. Its translation: CASSSRRGRKYF.